This paragraph reports one T cell receptor beta chain. The entry originates in a study of blood T cell repertoires in COVID-19. Study in general: The United States, Italy and Spain provided the acute and convalescent COVID-19 samples. From T cells, B-cell-depleted T cells, or PBMCs came the material, which was cDNA or gDNA.

Germline V lookup: CDR1 SGHVS, CDR2 FQNEAQ. V was pared by 6 bases and J by 3 bases, with 9 bases between. The CDR3 spans 13 residues. Authors' processing steps: How many nucleated cells were present was estimated from reference gene primer amplification. Some clones are missing from TCRdb's copy, which holds only in-frame ones; the method was immunoSEQ multiplex PCR. Clone size and V and J calls were adopted from that table, with D and trimming inferred from the DNA. Among 350,000 to 450,000 clones, around 84% were seen once, and the ten largest hold under 3%. The genes are TRBV7-8 and TRBJ1-5; D may be TRBD1 (6 bases). The receptor was derived from a human donor in a cohort sampled during active COVID-19. Input material: peripheral blood. The CDR3 is CASSWGPNQPQHF. DNA of the CDR3: TGTGCCAGCAGTTGGGGGCCCAATCAGCCCCAGCATTTT.